These T cell receptor beta chains were read from a single sample in a study of T cells in Graves' hyperthyroidism and ophthalmopathy. MiXCR, run by TCRdb on the multiplex PCR reads, gives a single entry per CDR3 protein. The sample lists under 800,000 distinct CDR3 sequences; about 14% were seen once. Sequenced: blood. These receptors all stem from a woman between 18 and 29 years old with Graves' hyperthyroidism. The CDR3 runs from the conserved cysteine through the conserved F or W. The D gene is left open where the match is weak.

j_call | d_call | v_call | cdr3_aa
TRBJ2-1 | - | TRBV7-6 | CASSLGGLPYNEQFF
TRBJ2-2 | - | TRBV27 | CATSQRTANTGELFF
TRBJ2-7 | - | TRBV19 | CASSPRDGRGRRFEQYF
TRBJ1-4 | - | TRBV7-9 | CASSTTVANEKLFF
TRBJ2-5 | - | TRBV10-3 | CAISESGETQYF
TRBJ1-4 | TRBD1 | TRBV7-6 | CASSLAGQANEKLFF
TRBJ2-2 | TRBD1 | TRBV7-3 | CASSFTHRGRTGELFF
TRBJ2-1 | TRBD2 | TRBV29-1 | CSAPGLAGGTFYNEQFF
TRBJ1-1 | - | TRBV10-1 | CASSESLGDTEAFF
TRBJ1-1 | - | TRBV12-3/TRBV12-4 | CASSPIQMNTEAFF
TRBJ2-1 | - | TRBV7-2 | CASSYAISSYNEQFF
TRBJ2-4 | TRBD2 | TRBV24-1 | CATSDNRPSGRNIQYF
TRBJ2-3 | - | TRBV7-2 | CASSPSFWDTQYF
TRBJ2-7 | TRBD2 | TRBV27 | CASSLFSGRPYEQYF
TRBJ2-3 | - | TRBV11-2 | CASSLDPGRTDTQYF
TRBJ2-3 | TRBD2 | TRBV19 | CACGGTASTDTQYF
TRBJ1-1 | - | TRBV7-2 | CASSLVGRRPRGNTEAFF
TRBJ1-3 | TRBD1 | TRBV20-1 | CSASWDSSGNTIYF
TRBJ1-5 | - | TRBV5-5 | CASSLADGGRQPQHF
TRBJ2-7 | TRBD2 | TRBV28 | CASSLIPLLAGVQEQYF
TRBJ2-4 | - | TRBV28 | CASSLTGGPGNLAKNIQYF
TRBJ2-1 | TRBD1 | TRBV28 | CASSLMGQGGEQFF
TRBJ2-1 | TRBD2 | TRBV6-1 | CASGYPKGRAGNEQFF
TRBJ2-7 | - | TRBV29-1 | CSVGGGNEQYF
TRBJ2-7 | - | TRBV7-9 | CASSLAPTNEQYF
TRBJ2-7 | TRBD1 | TRBV5-1 | CASSFTPGTGAYEQYF
TRBJ2-1 | TRBD2 | TRBV30 | CAWSVLASGIDEQFF
TRBJ1-5 | - | TRBV27 | CASSFSGLGTQPQHF
TRBJ2-7 | - | TRBV20-1 | CSARGDQSYEQYF
TRBJ2-7 | - | TRBV6-1 | CASSDLGAPSVGVQYF
TRBJ2-3 | - | TRBV11-3 | CASSSYSGDSTDTQYF
TRBJ1-1 | - | TRBV7-9 | CASSPVRGLETEAFF
TRBJ2-7 | TRBD2 | TRBV20-1 | CSAKRLAGVSREQYF
TRBJ1-2 | - | TRBV6-1 | CASSETPPTGGYGYTF
TRBJ1-1 | TRBD1 | TRBV11-2 | CASSTLTDRGTEAFF
TRBJ1-5 | TRBD1 | TRBV28 | CASSSLTGGGNQPQHF
TRBJ1-4 | TRBD1 | TRBV12-3/TRBV12-4 | CASSWTGYSEKLFF
TRBJ1-5 | - | TRBV6-2/TRBV6-3 | CASSRGWTDQPQHF
TRBJ2-4 | - | TRBV14 | CASSQEMRGISKNIQYF
TRBJ1-1 | - | TRBV5-1 | CASSLGARTEAFF
TRBJ2-1 | - | TRBV11-2 | CASSSTNEQFF
TRBJ2-7 | - | TRBV12-3/TRBV12-4 | CASSKRTFSFYEQYF
TRBJ2-5 | - | TRBV14 | CASSQAAEGTQYF
TRBJ2-3 | - | TRBV9 | CASSVRDRDTDTQYF
TRBJ1-1 | - | TRBV29-1 | CSAARGKTEAFF
TRBJ1-1 | TRBD1 | TRBV4-3 | CASSHTGGTEAFF
TRBJ1-1 | - | TRBV2 | CASSGANGKRFF
TRBJ1-5 | TRBD1 | TRBV20-1 | CSARDPRQGPYSNQPQHF
TRBJ2-1 | - | TRBV27 | CASSLSIKNEQFF
TRBJ2-7 | - | TRBV28 | CASSSSIIWGTYEQYF
TRBJ1-5 | - | TRBV7-8 | CASSLLGTGTNQPQHF
TRBJ1-1 | TRBD1 | TRBV18 | CASSPFTITGGNTEAFF
TRBJ2-3 | TRBD2 | TRBV7-3 | CASSVRQREADTQYF
TRBJ1-2 | - | TRBV11-1 | CASSPSPIYGYTF
TRBJ1-5 | - | TRBV7-2 | CASSLERQQPQHF
TRBJ1-1 | TRBD1 | TRBV11-3 | CASSLNRGLRTEAFF